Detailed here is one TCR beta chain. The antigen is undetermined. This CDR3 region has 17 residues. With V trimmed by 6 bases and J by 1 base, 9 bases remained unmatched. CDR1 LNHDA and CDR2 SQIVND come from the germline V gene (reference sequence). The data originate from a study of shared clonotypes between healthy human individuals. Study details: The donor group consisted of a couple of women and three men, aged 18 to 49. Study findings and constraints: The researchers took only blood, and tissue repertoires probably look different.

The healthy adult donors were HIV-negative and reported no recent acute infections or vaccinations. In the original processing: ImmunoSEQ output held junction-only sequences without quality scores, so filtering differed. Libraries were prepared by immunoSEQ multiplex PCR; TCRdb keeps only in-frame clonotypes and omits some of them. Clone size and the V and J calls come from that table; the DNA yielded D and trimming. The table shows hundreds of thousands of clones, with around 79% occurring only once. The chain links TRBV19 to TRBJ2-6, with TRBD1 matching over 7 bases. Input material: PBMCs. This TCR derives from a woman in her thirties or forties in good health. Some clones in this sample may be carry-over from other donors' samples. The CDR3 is CASSPTGLVSGANVLTF. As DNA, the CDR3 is TGTGCCAGTAGCCCGACAGGGCTGGTATCTGGGGCCAACGTCCTGACTTTC.